A selection of T cell receptor beta chains follows, all from one sample in a study of T cell responses to AZD1222 COVID-19 vaccine. Method: immunoSEQ multiplex PCR; TCRdb's copy keeps in-frame clones and lacks some. The data show about 82,000 clones, 70% to 90% seen once. Source: peripheral blood, taken 28 days after the second AZD1222 dose. Receptors were obtained from an adult who received the AZD1222 COVID-19 vaccine. CDR3s leave out the opening cysteine and the closing phenylalanine or tryptophan. Size values are once, few and many counts, or a class for expanded clones, and some rows have none.

J,V,size,CDR3
TRBJ1-4,TRBV7-9,.,ASSLGMGAREKLF
TRBJ1-5,TRBV5-8,.,ASSPTGISNQPQH
TRBJ1-5,TRBV25-1,.,ASSEVNQPQH
TRBJ1-1,TRBV7-8,.,ASSPRQMLNTEAF
TRBJ2-2,TRBV28,few,ASSRSPGNTGELF
TRBJ2-1,TRBV4-3,.,ASSQELSGTQRSSYNEQF
TRBJ1-2,TRBV21-1,few,ASSPRRGRGTLGYGYT
TRBJ1-1,TRBV19,.,ASSIKGAYRAF
TRBJ2-5,TRBV7-9,.,ASSNRTYSETQY
TRBJ1-2,TRBV7-2,.,ASRTGTGTPGGYT
TRBJ1-4,TRBV7-9,.,ASSEQGEKLF
TRBJ1-4,TRBV19,.,ATSWSVNEKLF
TRBJ2-5,TRBV18,.,ASSPGTAQETQY
TRBJ1-6,TRBV5-5,.,ASSRDRGNSPLH
TRBJ1-5,TRBV4-3,.,ASSQDLGNQPQH
TRBJ2-6,TRBV7-8,.,ASSRGLLAGANVLT
TRBJ2-2,TRBV30,.,AWSPLATNTGELF
TRBJ1-6,TRBV7-8,.,ASSLAVSPLH
TRBJ1-2,TRBV14,.,ASSLGQSYGYT
TRBJ2-3,TRBV19,.,ASNGVGRGTDTQY
TRBJ1-2,TRBV4-3,few,ASSQQRGAKVSGYT
TRBJ1-5,TRBV7-2,.,ASSVDSNQPQH